The sequence of this TCR beta chain was determined in a study of CD8+ T cells in alopecia areata (dated by TCRdb to the late 2010s). At the level of the whole study: Treated patients were enrolled in an open-label pilot trial of oral tofacitinib at 5 to 10 mg twice daily for moderate-to-severe alopecia areata. Tofacitinib was administered for 6 to 18 months, and 6 months of follow-up off drug were then conducted to assess delayed response and recurrence. For the treated patients, the SALT score, which quantifies what percentage of scalp surface area is affected, served as the measure of disease severity. To study T cell clonal expansion in alopecia areata, the researchers applied high-throughput TCRbeta sequencing to both the C3H/HeJ mouse model and human patients. Human TCRbeta sequencing covered scalp tissue and sorted CD4+ and CD8+ peripheral blood T cells from patchy and totalis/universalis alopecia areata patients and healthy controls. Tofacitinib-treated patients had biopsies at baseline and at 4 and 24 weeks of treatment, with a later scalp biopsy in several patients. Scalp clonality was compared across normal scalp (n=4), patchy alopecia areata scalp (n=8), and alopecia totalis/universalis scalp (n=8). RNA was extracted with the PAXgene miRNA kit for fixed scalp, the miRNeasy kit for PBMCs, and the RNeasy kit for mouse skin. TCRbeta CDR3 regions were amplified by immunoSEQ multiplex PCR with 35 Vbeta forward and 13 Jbeta reverse primers.

In the paper's terms, the time point label means: 4 weeks on oral tofacitinib. Reading the label with the study, this specimen's treatment or condition is: oral pan-JAK inhibitor, 5-10 mg twice daily. Peripheral blood and lesional scalp punch biopsies were obtained from patients with alopecia areata. PBMCs were isolated by density centrifugation and stained for CD3, CD4 and CD8, and CD4+ and CD8+ T cells were sorted on a FACSAria. V is pared back by 4 bases and J by 3 bases, with 18 bases lying between the germline termini. Reading from cysteine to phenylalanine, the CDR3 counts 16 amino acids. Left in the record is the CDR3 DNA by itself, 48 bases read in frame from the first base. CDR1 SGHRS and CDR2 YFSETQ are derived from the germline V gene. A remark on this clone: Its antigen is currently not known. Base qualities were left out, and no much larger clone turns up one base away.

Study-wide conclusions, independent of this receptor: Scalp clonality and the number of expanded CD8+ clones among the top 100 scalp clones were significantly decreased by tofacitinib. Shared TCR sequences between patients were less evident than in mice, which may be partly attributable to HLA diversity in the patient population. Compared with normal scalp, lesional scalp, particularly in alopecia totalis/universalis, had higher clonality and more expanded CD8+ clones, which suggests antigenic drive. Because the treated cohort was small and had just a single nonresponder, larger studies are needed to establish links between baseline CD8+ expansion and response. During tofacitinib treatment, many expanded lesional clones stuck around in both scalp and blood, and this persistence may partly explain why relapse happens after treatment is stopped. Resident alphabeta T cells in normal human skin are also sequenced, complicating scalp TCR repertoire analysis, unlike mouse skin dominated by gammadelta T cells.

The library was prepared using the immunoSEQ multiplex PCR assay. To provide template for TCR sequencing, every sample had RNA extracted and reverse transcribed into cDNA. First-strand cDNA was synthesized using SuperScript III with a 2:1 mix of oligo-dT and random hexamers. A synthetic immune receptor repertoire was used to gauge amplification bias, and whatever bias remained was removed computationally. In the authors' own workflow: Raw reads were preprocessed for error removal, and CDR3 was defined according to IMGT conventions as running from the conserved cysteine to phenylalanine. Clonality was computed by normalizing Shannon entropy by log2 of the number of productive unique TCRs and subtracting the result from 1. Scalp TCRbeta sequences were cross-referenced with sorted blood CD4 and CD8 repertoires so that the CD4 or CD8 identity of scalp clones could be inferred. What TCRdb holds here is the immuneACCESS table cut down to in-frame rearrangements. Part of the clones is not present; checked against another copy, under half of the missing clones reflect an unresolved V gene, and the others are unexplained. Clone size and the V and J calls come from that table; the DNA yielded D and trimming. This sample comprises more than 100,000 clones, about half of them detected only once. 0.46% of the sample is in the top ten clones.

The sequencing here drew on CD4+ T cells sorted from blood, taken at week 4, from a patient treated with tofacitinib. This receptor chain uses TRBV5-1 and TRBJ2-3; the D region is possibly TRBD1 or TRBD2, each matching across 6 bases. This TCR came from a human donor with alopecia areata. The nucleotide sequence reads as follows: TGCGCCAGCAGCCGTGGGTCCGAAGGGGGGACAGATACGCAGTATTTT. The resulting protein is CASSRGSEGGTDTQYF.